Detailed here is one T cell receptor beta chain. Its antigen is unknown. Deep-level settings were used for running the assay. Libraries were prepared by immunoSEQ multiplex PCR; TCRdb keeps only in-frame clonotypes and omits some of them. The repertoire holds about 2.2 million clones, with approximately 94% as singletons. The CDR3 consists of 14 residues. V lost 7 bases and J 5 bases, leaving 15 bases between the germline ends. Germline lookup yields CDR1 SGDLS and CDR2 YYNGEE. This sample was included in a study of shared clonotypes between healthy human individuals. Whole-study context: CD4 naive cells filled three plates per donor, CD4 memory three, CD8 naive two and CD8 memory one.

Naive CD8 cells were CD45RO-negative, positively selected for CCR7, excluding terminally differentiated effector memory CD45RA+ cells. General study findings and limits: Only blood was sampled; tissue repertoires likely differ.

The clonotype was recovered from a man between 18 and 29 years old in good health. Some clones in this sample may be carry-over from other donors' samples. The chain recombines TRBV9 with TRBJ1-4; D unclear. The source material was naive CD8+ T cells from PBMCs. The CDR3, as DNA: TGTGCCAGCGCGGCGGGCAGTGGAAATGAAAAACTGTTTTTT. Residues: CASAAGSGNEKLFF.